This TCR beta chain was documented in a study of T cell responses to AZD1222 COVID-19 vaccine. Study-wide results and caveats: Among AZD1222 vaccinees, only six or seven were seropositive at baseline. Vaccine-associated CD4 TCRs ranged over spike, dominating at 160-218 and 743-854. Regions left unmutated in variants are reportedly the target of nearly half of spike-specific TCRs. The study sampled repertoires only after the peak T cell response.

Clones were sequenced by immunoSEQ multiplex PCR, and TCRdb holds only the in-frame ones, with some missing. The repertoire holds about 150,000 clones, with roughly 92% as singletons. A note on this clone: The antigen is undetermined.

The CDR3 is 15 amino acids. In germline, CDR1 is SGHNT, CDR2 YENEEA. The ends lost 5 bases at V and 1 base at J; junction bases unmatched: 7. The source material was peripheral blood, sampled on day 0 of AZD1222 vaccination. This clonotype originated in an adult in good health. This sequence joins TRBV11-3 and TRBJ1-2, with 7 bases lining up with TRBD1. CDR3 amino acids: CASSQDRDGNYGYTF. Here the CDR3 DNA reads TGTGCCAGCAGCCAAGACAGGGATGGTAACTATGGCTACACCTTC.